The 21 T cell receptor beta chains below come from one sample, sequenced in a study of T cell responses to AZD1222 COVID-19 vaccine. Produced via immunoSEQ multiplex PCR; TCRdb's table is partial and in-frame only. The table includes over 150,000 clones, around nine tenths detected once. Sequences were derived from peripheral blood, sampled on day 0 of AZD1222 vaccination. These receptors all come from an adult in good health.

The table lists this clone with a few counts. The CDR3 protein is CASSGRTGASYEQYF. DNA of the CDR3: TGTGCCAGCAGTGGAAGGACAGGGGCCTCCTACGAGCAGTACTTC. J is TRBJ2-7 and V is TRBV6-2 or TRBV6-3; 9 bases align to TRBD1. CDR3 size: 15 residues. After removal of 5 bases from V and 0 bases from J, the junction contained 5 bases not matched to a gene. The germline V gene has CDR1 MNHEY and CDR2 SVGEGT.

The chain uses TRBV28 and TRBJ1-2; D is perhaps TRBD1 (5 bases). The CDR3 consists of 12 residues. Trimming left V 5 bases short and J 2 bases short, with 6 bases between. Germline loops: CDR1 MDHEN, CDR2 SYDVKM. This chain's CDR3 is CASSAGNYGYTF. The CDR3 DNA is TGTGCCAGCAGTGCAGGGAACTATGGCTACACCTTC.

This clone has just one count. J is TRBJ2-1 and V is TRBV7-3, with D possibly being TRBD1 or TRBD2 (6 bases each). The CDR3 has 14 residues. V lost 1 base to trimming and J lost 4 bases, with 8 bases between them. Germline lookup yields CDR1 SGHTA and CDR2 FQGTGA. The CDR3 loop is CASSLIGGYNEQFF. In nucleotides, the CDR3 is TGTGCCAGCAGCTTAATAGGGGGGTACAATGAGCAGTTCTTC.

The chain recombines TRBV7-3 with TRBJ2-6; no reliable D call. This CDR3 comprises 15 residues. Trimming removed 4 bases from V and 0 bases from J, with 7 bases in between. The germline CDR1 and CDR2 sequences are SGHTA and FQGTGA. In DNA, the CDR3 is TGTGCCAGCAGCTCGCAAAGCTCTGGGGCCAACGTCCTGACTTTC. This sequence encodes CASSSQSSGANVLTF.

The chain uses TRBV9 and TRBJ2-5; 12 nucleotides match TRBD2. The CDR3 totals 16 residues. The J segment lost 5 bases and the V segment lost 4 bases, leaving 9 bases of the junction unmatched. CDR1 SGDLS and CDR2 YYNGEE come from the germline V gene. The CDR3 nucleotides are TGTGCCAGCAGCCCCAGACTAGCGGGGGTAGGGGAGACCCAGTACTTC. It is translated as CASSPRLAGVGETQYF.

The rearrangement links TRBV18 to TRBJ1-1, with TRBD1 identical over 8 bases. This CDR3 has 15 residues. CDR1 and CDR2 from the germline V gene are KGHSH and LQKENI. V shed 3 bases and J 4 bases; nucleotides not matched to a gene: 7. CDR3 in amino acids: CASSPQQGAGTEAFF. The CDR3 bases are TGTGCCAGCTCACCCCAGCAGGGGGCTGGCACTGAAGCTTTCTTT.

The chain uses TRBV6-2 or TRBV6-3 and TRBJ1-2; D uncertain. Germline V CDR1 and CDR2: MNHEY, SVGEGT. V was pared by 1 base and J by 0 bases, with 6 bases between. The CDR3 is 14 amino acids. The CDR3 sequence: CASSYLGSNYGYTF. CDR3 DNA sequence: TGTGCCAGCAGTTACTTGGGATCTAACTATGGCTACACCTTC.

V and J are TRBV3-1 (or the pseudogene TRBV3-2) and TRBJ2-7; 10 bases agree with TRBD2. This CDR3 contains 18 residues. Germline V gene data show CDR1 as LGHDT and CDR2 as YNNKEL (reference sequence). J was trimmed by 0 bases and V by 3 bases; bases with no gene match: 11. As DNA, the CDR3 is TGTGCCAGCAGCCATATGGGACTAGCGACCAGGAGCTCCTACGAGCAGTACTTC. This translates into CASSHMGLATRSSYEQYF.

In regard to this clone: The same CDR3 also results from other DNA sequences found in this sample. The chain combines TRBV30 with TRBJ1-3; D gene uncertain. The CDR3 length is 13 residues. Germline V CDR1 and CDR2: GTSNPN, SVGIG (reference sequence). V was clipped by 0 bases and J by 4 bases, with 7 bases between them. Here the CDR3 DNA reads TGTGCCTGGAGTGTAGGGTCGGGAAACACCATATATTTT. It encodes CAWSVGSGNTIYF.

The chain combines TRBV10-3 with TRBJ1-1; D remains ambiguous. This CDR3 has 12 amino acids. Germline CDR1 and CDR2: ENHRY and SYGVKD. Trimming removed 10 bases at V and 8 bases at J, with 17 bases between. This CDR3 is CATHEPGGEAFF. The CDR3 DNA is TGTGCCACTCACGAGCCGGGAGGGGAAGCTTTCTTT.

CDR3 sequence (DNA): TGCGCCAGCAGCCAAGGACTAGCGGGAGGTCGATATAAGCAGTTCTTC. It is translated as CASSQGLAGGRYKQFF. This chain uses TRBV4-3 with TRBJ2-1, with TRBD2 identical over 13 bases. The germline V gene encodes CDR1 LGHNA and CDR2 YSLEER. The CDR3 length is 16 residues. The ends lost 1 base at V and 11 bases at J; junction bases unmatched: 8.

The chain carries TRBV7-2 and TRBJ2-5; 7 nucleotides line up with TRBD2. The CDR3 has 14 amino acids. With 5 bases clipped from V and 0 bases from J, the junction kept 3 bases outside the gene matches. CDR1 is SGHTA, CDR2 FQGNSA, per germline. The CDR3 DNA is TGTGCCAGCAGCCTCGGGACTAACCAAGAGACCCAGTACTTC. The encoded protein is CASSLGTNQETQYF.

The chain carries TRBV5-6 and TRBJ2-7; 9 nucleotides agree with TRBD2. Germline V gives CDR1 SGHDT, CDR2 YYEEEE. Trimming at V came to 2 bases and at J to 3 bases, leaving 6 bases not matched to a gene. There are 15 residues in the CDR3. CDR3 in amino acids: CASSFVGREGYEQYF. The CDR3 coding sequence is TGTGCCAGCAGCTTTGTGGGGCGGGAGGGCTACGAGCAGTACTTC. The full variable domain, with the rest looked up from reference TRBV5-6 and TRBJ2-7, is DAGVTQSPTHLIKTRGQQVTLRCSPKSGHDTVSWYQQALGQGPQFIFQYYEEEERQRGNFPDRFSGHQFPNYSSELNVNALLLGDSALYLCASSFVGREGYEQYFGPGTRLTVT.

V usage is TRBV27 and J usage is TRBJ1-4; 7 bases align to TRBD1. Germline CDR1 and CDR2: MNHEY and SMNVEV (reference sequence). V shed 8 bases, J shed 8 bases, and the junction held 11 bases outside the gene matches. The CDR3 totals 14 residues. The CDR3: CASSTQGGWEKLFF. The CDR3 coding sequence is TGTGCCAGCTCAACCCAGGGGGGTTGGGAAAAACTGTTTTTT.

This chain uses TRBV30 with TRBJ1-6; TRBD1 is a possible D gene (5 bases). CDR3 length: 13 amino acids. The V gene's germline CDR1 is GTSNPN and CDR2 SVGIG (reference sequence). V gave up 7 bases and J gave up 10 bases, with 17 bases separating them. This chain's CDR3 is CAFGRGAGSPLHF. The CDR3 nucleotides are TGTGCCTTCGGAAGGGGCGCGGGATCACCCCTCCACTTT. The full variable domain, its missing parts supplied by reference TRBV30 and TRBJ1-6, is SQTIHQWPATLVQPVGSPLSLECTVEGTSNPNLYWYRQAAGRGLQLLFYSVGIGQISSEVPQNLSASRPQDRQFILSSKKLLLSDSGFYLCAFGRGAGSPLHFGNGTRLTVT.

This chain connects TRBV7-2 to TRBJ2-7; tentatively, D is TRBD2 (6 bases). CDR1 and CDR2 from the germline V gene are SGHTA and FQGNSA. The CDR3 runs to 15 residues. The ends were cut back, 5 bases at V and 4 bases at J, with 18 bases in the middle. CDR3 amino acids: CASSPPDGSRYEQYF. CDR3 nucleotide sequence: TGTGCCAGCAGCCCTCCTGACGGGAGCCGTTACGAGCAGTACTTC.

The CDR3: CARSLVWQECSYNSPLHF. CDR3 in DNA: TGTGCCAGAAGCTTGGTGTGGCAGGAGTGCTCCTATAATTCACCCCTCCACTTT. J is TRBJ1-6 and V is TRBV5-3; D uncertain. TRBV5-3 is recorded as an ORF, its role being uncertain. Trimming stripped 0 bases from V and 0 bases from J, with 13 bases between. The CDR3 extends over 18 amino acids.

The rearrangement links TRBV9 to TRBJ2-7; D is unclear. The CDR3 spans 13 residues. CDR1 is SGDLS, CDR2 YYNGEE, per germline. The V end was cut by 4 bases, the J end by 3 bases, with 11 bases between. CDR3 residues: CASSPQKSYEQYF. The CDR3 DNA sequence: TGTGCCAGCAGCCCGCAAAAAAGCTACGAGCAGTACTTC.

The V call is TRBV5-5, the J call TRBJ2-1; D is uncertain. V was cut by 3 bases and J by 1 base, with 17 bases left in between. The V gene's germline CDR1 is SGHKS and CDR2 YYEKEE (reference sequence). The CDR3 runs 17 residues. CDR3 nucleotide sequence: TGTGCCAGCAGCTCACTTAAATTAGCTGGATCCTACAATGAGCAGTTCTTC. It is translated as CASSSLKLAGSYNEQFF.

This clone was counted only a few times. This chain links TRBV6-5 with TRBJ1-6; the D gene is possibly TRBD1 (6 bases). The CDR3 is 14 amino acids. V lost 8 bases and J lost 7, with 15 bases in between. From germline, CDR1 is MNHEY and CDR2 SVGAGI. DNA for the CDR3: TGTGCCAGCGATCGGGGGGCTGGGAATTCACCCCTCCACTTT. Its protein product is CASDRGAGNSPLHF.

The chain has TRBV6-2 or TRBV6-3 and TRBJ1-2; D might be TRBD1 (6 bases). The V gene's germline CDR1 is MNHEY and CDR2 SVGEGT. Trimming took 5 bases from V and 4 from J, leaving 14 bases between them. This CDR3 spans 14 amino acids. As DNA, the CDR3 is TGTGCCAGCAGTAAAGAGACAGGACCCTATGGCTACACCTTC. Residues: CASSKETGPYGYTF.